This T cell receptor (beta chain) was sequenced in a study of T cells after yellow fever vaccination. Study-wide background: SMART-Seq v4 Ultra Low Input served to prepare low-cell-number fractions.

Study-level results: Abundant contaminating clonotypes from the bulk population could appear in FACS-sorted repertoires. Of the clonotypes, a small share occurred in both CD4 and CD8 compartments.

CDR3 length: 14 amino acids. Trimming shortened V by 3 bases and J by 5 bases, and 11 bases separated the two germline ends. 5'RACE template switching added a universal primer site and UMIs to TCR cDNA. TCRdb reprocessed the 5' RACE reads via MiXCR and lists one record per CDR3 protein. This table holds about 340,000 distinct CDR3 sequences, around an eighth found once. There are many counts of this clonotype. Its specificity is unknown. This specimen consisted of CD4+ T cells sorted from PBMCs, obtained 15 days after the yellow fever booster vaccination. V usage is TRBV12-3 or TRBV12-4 and J usage is TRBJ2-1; tentatively, D is TRBD2 (5 bases). The sequence was collected from a man younger than 35 who received the YFV17D yellow fever vaccine. CDR3 amino acids: CASSLLTGNNEQFF. The CDR3, as DNA: TGTGCCAGCAGTTTGCTAACGGGGAACAATGAGCAGTTCTTC.